This TCR beta chain was captured in a study of cytomegalovirus exposure and HLA in healthy donors. This clone was found once. Profiling relied on immunoSEQ multiplex PCR, and the TCRdb table lists in-frame clones only, not all of them. The sample carries under 200,000 clones, 86% recorded once. This CDR3 is built from 15 residues. The ends were cut back, 7 bases at V and 0 bases at J, with 10 bases in the middle. In germline, CDR1 is LGHNA, CDR2 YSLEER. This receptor was obtained from a woman aged 25 to 45 in good health and CMV-seronegative. Source material: PBMCs. This chain connects TRBV4-3 to TRBJ1-6; D may be TRBD1 (6 bases). CDR3 DNA: TGCGCCAGCAATCGGGACAACTCCTATAATTCACCCCTCCACTTT. This gives the protein CASNRDNSYNSPLHF.